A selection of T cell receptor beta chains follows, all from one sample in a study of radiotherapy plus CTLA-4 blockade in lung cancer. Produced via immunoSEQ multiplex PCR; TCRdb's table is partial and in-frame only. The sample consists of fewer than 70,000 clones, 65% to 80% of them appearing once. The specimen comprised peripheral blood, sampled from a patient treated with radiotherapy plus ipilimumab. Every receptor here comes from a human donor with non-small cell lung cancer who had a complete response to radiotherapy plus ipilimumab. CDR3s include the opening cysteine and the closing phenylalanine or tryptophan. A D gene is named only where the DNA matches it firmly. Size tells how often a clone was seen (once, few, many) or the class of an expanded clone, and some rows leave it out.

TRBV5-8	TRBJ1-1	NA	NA	TGTGCCAGTGCGCTGTGGCAGGGGCGGACTGAAGCTTTCTTT	CASALWQGRTEAFF
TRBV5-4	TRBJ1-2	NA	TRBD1	TGTGCCAGCAGCCCTGCGGGCAGGGGGGCGCGTGGCTACACCTTC	CASSPAGRGARGYTF
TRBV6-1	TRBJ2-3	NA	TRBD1	TGTGCCAGCAGCTACGGGACAGGGGGAGATACGCAGTATTTT	CASSYGTGGDTQYF
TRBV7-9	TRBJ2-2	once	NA	TGTGCCAGCAGCTTAACTCGCGGGAACACCGGGGAGCTGTTTTTT	CASSLTRGNTGELFF
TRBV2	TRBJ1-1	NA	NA	TGTGCCAGCAGTGAAGAAAGGGAAACTGAAGCTTTCTTT	CASSEERETEAFF
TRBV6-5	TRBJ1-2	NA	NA	TGTGCCAGCAGTCGCGAGGGGGGTGCTAACTATGGCTACACCTTC	CASSREGGANYGYTF
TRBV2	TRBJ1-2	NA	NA	TGTGCCAGCATCCCAGACGAGGCCTATGGCTACACCTTC	CASIPDEAYGYTF
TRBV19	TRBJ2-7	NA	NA	TGTGCCAGTAGTAAATCGGGACGGGGGCTCTACGAGCAGTACTTC	CASSKSGRGLYEQYF
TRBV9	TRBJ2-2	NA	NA	TGTGCCAGCAGCGTAGAAGGGGAGCTGTTTTTT	CASSVEGELFF
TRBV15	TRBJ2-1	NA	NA	TGTGCCACCAGCGGGGGACTGAGCTTGAACAATGAGCAGTTCTTC	CATSGGLSLNNEQFF
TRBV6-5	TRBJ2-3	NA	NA	TGTGCCAGCAGTTCCGACCGGGAGACGCAGTATTTT	CASSSDRETQYF
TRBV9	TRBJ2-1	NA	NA	TGTGCCAGCAGCGTTGGTGCGGGAACTCAAGGCAATGAGCAGTTCTTC	CASSVGAGTQGNEQFF
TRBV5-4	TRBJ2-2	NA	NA	TGTGCCAGCAGCTTGGCGGGGTGGCGTCGGAACACCGGGGAGCTGTTTTTT	CASSLAGWRRNTGELFF
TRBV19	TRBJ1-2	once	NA	TGTGCCAGTAGTATCCCAGACGACAACTATGGCTACACCTTC	CASSIPDDNYGYTF
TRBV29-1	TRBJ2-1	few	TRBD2	TGCAGCGTGGGACTACCGGAAGATGGGCAGTTCTTC	CSVGLPEDGQFF
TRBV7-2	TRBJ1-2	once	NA	TGTGCCAGCAGCTTAGCTGGTCTCAGCCGAACGACTACTAACTATGGCTACACCTTC	CASSLAGLSRTTTNYGYTF
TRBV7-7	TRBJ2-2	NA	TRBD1	TGTGCTAGCAGCTTAGGGACAGCGAACACCGGGGAGCTGTTTTTT	CASSLGTANTGELFF
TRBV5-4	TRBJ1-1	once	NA	TGTGCCAGCGATAGCGGGAAGGAGAACACTGAAGCTTTCTTT	CASDSGKENTEAFF
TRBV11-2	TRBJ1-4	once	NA	TGTGCCAGCAGCTTGACTCAGGGGAGGCGGGAAAAACTGTTTTTT	CASSLTQGRREKLFF
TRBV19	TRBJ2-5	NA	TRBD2	TGTGCCAGTAAGACTAGCGGGTTCCAAGAGACCCAGTACTTC	CASKTSGFQETQYF
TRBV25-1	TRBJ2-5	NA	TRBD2	TGTGCCAGCAGTGTTCCGGGACTACAAGAGACCCAGTACTTC	CASSVPGLQETQYF
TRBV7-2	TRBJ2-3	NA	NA	TGTGCCAGCAGCACAGCTAGCGTGCGCACAGATACGCAGTATTTT	CASSTASVRTDTQYF
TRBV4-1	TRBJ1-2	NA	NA	TGCGCCAGCAGCCAAATGGGGCAGGGGAGTGCCACCTTC	CASSQMGQGSATF
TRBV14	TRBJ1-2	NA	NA	TGTGCCAGCAGCCAAACGAGGGCAGCAGCTAACTATGGCTACACCTTC	CASSQTRAAANYGYTF
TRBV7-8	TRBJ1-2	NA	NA	TGTGCCAGTTCAGTCGGACTGAAATTTTACTATGGCTACACCTTC	CASSVGLKFYYGYTF
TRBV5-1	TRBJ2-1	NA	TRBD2	TGCGCCAGCAGCTTGGGGGTTACTAGCGGGGACAATGAGCAGTTCTTC	CASSLGVTSGDNEQFF
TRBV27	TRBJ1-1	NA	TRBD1	TGTGCCAGCAGTCAATATGGGGGGGGACAGGGAGGCACTGAAGCTTTCTTT	CASSQYGGGQGGTEAFF
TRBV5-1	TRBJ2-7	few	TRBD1	TGCGCCAGCAGCTCCGGGACAGGGGGCGAGCAGTACTTC	CASSSGTGGEQYF
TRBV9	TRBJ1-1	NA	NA	TGTGCCAGCAGCGGGAGGGCTCAAGGTGGGTTCATGAACACTGAAGCTTTCTTT	CASSGRAQGGFMNTEAFF
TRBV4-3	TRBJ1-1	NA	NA	TGCGCCAGCAGCTTAGTGGGACCCCTTTACGAACAGAACACTGAAGCTTTCTTT	CASSLVGPLYEQNTEAFF
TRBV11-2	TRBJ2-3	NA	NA	TGTGCCAGCAGCCCCGGGGCCCGCACAGATACGCAGTATTTT	CASSPGARTDTQYF
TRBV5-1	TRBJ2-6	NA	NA	TGCGCCAGCCACCGGGCAGGGTTCACCTCTGGGGCCAACGTCCTGACTTTC	CASHRAGFTSGANVLTF
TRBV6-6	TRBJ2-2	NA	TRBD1	TGTGCCAGCAGTTCGGGACAGGGGTCCACCGGGGAGCTGTTTTTT	CASSSGQGSTGELFF
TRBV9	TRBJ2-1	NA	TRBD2	TGTGCCAGCAGCGTAGACGGGAGGGAGCGGGGTCGTGGGCAGTTCTTC	CASSVDGRERGRGQFF
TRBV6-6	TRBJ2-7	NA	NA	TGTGCCAGCACCAGGGCCGGGGGCGAGCAGTACTTC	CASTRAGGEQYF
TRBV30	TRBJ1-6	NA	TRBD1	TGTGCCTGGAGTGTAGGGGGCATGGGGCCGGCACCCCTCCACTTT	CAWSVGGMGPAPLHF
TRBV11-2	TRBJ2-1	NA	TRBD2	TGTGCCAGCAGCGGCACCAAGGGACTAGCGGGCCCCCTAGAGCAGTTCTTC	CASSGTKGLAGPLEQFF
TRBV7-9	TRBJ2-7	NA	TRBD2	TGTGCCAGCAGCTACGGGGGGGAGCAGTACTTC	CASSYGGEQYF
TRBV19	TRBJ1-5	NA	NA	TGTGCCAGTAGCCAGGACAGACCCAATCAGCCCCAGCATTTT	CASSQDRPNQPQHF
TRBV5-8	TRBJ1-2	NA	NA	TGTGCCAGCAGCTCCGGGACCATTTTTAACTATGGCTACACCTTC	CASSSGTIFNYGYTF
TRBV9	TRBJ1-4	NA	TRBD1	TGTGCCAGCAGCCCTGACCCGGGACAGCTTGCAACTAATGAAAAACTGTTTTTT	CASSPDPGQLATNEKLFF
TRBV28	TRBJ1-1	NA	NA	TGTGCCAGCAGTTTGAGACATGAAGCTTTCTTT	CASSLRHEAFF
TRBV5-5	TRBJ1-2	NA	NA	TGTGCCAGCAGCTTGGGGGAGGGGTACGACTATGGCTACACCTTC	CASSLGEGYDYGYTF
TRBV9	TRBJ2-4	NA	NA	TGTGCCAGCAGCGCGAGGGGTAGTCCCCAAGACATTCAGTACTTC	CASSARGSPQDIQYF
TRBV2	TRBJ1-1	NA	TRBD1	TGTGCCAGCAGTTTTACAGGGGGAAACACTGAAGCTTTCTTT	CASSFTGGNTEAFF
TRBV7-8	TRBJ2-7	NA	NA	TGTGCCAGCAGCCCCTCTGGGGGTTACGAGCAGTACTTC	CASSPSGGYEQYF
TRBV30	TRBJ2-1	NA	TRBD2	TGTGCCTGGAGTGTACCTAGCGGGCCAGGTTACAATGAGCAGTTCTTC	CAWSVPSGPGYNEQFF
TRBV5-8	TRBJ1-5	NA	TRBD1	TGTGCCAGCAGCGACCGGGACAGTGCCCATCAGCCCCAGCATTTT	CASSDRDSAHQPQHF
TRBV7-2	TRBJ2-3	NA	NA	TGTGCCAGCAGCTTATCGGATACGCAGTATTTT	CASSLSDTQYF
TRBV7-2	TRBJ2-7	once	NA	TGTGCCAGCAGCTATAGTGACCGGTTCTACGAGCAGTACTTC	CASSYSDRFYEQYF
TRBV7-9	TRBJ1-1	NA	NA	TGTGCCAGCAGCTTGGTCAGTCGGCGAGCTTTCTTT	CASSLVSRRAFF
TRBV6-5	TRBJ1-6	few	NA	TGTGCCAGCAGTTCGATCTCCTATAATTCACCCCTCCACTTT	CASSSISYNSPLHF
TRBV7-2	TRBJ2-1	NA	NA	TGTGCCAGCAGCTTAGGTAGGGGCGGAAACTACAATGAGCAGTTCTTC	CASSLGRGGNYNEQFF